A single sample gave rise to the 26 T cell receptor beta chains below, sequenced in a study of T cell repertoires in cytomegalovirus infection. Their specific antigens are unknown. TCRdb redid the calling of the reads with MiXCR, one entry per CDR3 protein. The repertoire holds approximately 990,000 distinct CDR3 sequences, with 31% as singletons. The source was cultured CD8+ T cells from PBMCs, collected from culture after CMV antigen stimulation. The receptors originated from a human donor in good health (CMV status not recorded). Some clones in this sample may be carry-over from other donors' samples.

The rearrangement joins TRBV27 to TRBJ2-7; D may match TRBD1 or TRBD2 (5 bases each). CDR1 and CDR2 (germline): MNHEY, SMNVEV (reference sequence). V was shortened by 1 base and J by 3 bases, with 13 bases between the two germline ends. This CDR3 contains 15 residues. The chain's CDR3 is CASSLLGAGDYEQYF. CDR3 coding DNA: TGTGCCAGCAGTTTATTAGGGGCCGGGGACTACGAGCAGTACTTC.

The chain links TRBV9 to TRBJ2-3; 12 nucleotides agree with TRBD1. Germline V CDR1 and CDR2: SGDLS, YYNGEE. Losses at the gene ends were 0 bases for V and 2 bases for J; bases not matched to a gene: 4. The CDR3 length is 17 residues. The CDR3 DNA reads TGTGCCAGCAGCGTAGTGGGGACAGGGGGCCCCACAGATACGCAGTATTTT. This encodes CASSVVGTGGPTDTQYF.

In regard to this clonotype: The conserved phenylalanine or tryptophan is not found at the CDR3 terminus, so this likely reflects a read error. V usage is TRBV25-1 and J usage is TRBJ2-5; D possibly corresponds to TRBD1 (6 bases). Deletions cut 4 bases from V and 0 bases from J, with 9 bases between. Germline V gene lookup returns CDR1 MGHDK and CDR2 SYGVNS. This CDR3 is 14 amino acids long. CDR3 region: CASSVWDNQETQYI. The CDR3 DNA reads TGTGCCAGCAGTGTCTGGGACAACCAAGAGACCCAGTACATC.

For this clonotype: It may be a read error: a sequence one base away is much more abundant. V gene TRBV7-8 combines with J gene TRBJ1-5; D call uncertain. The germline CDR1 and CDR2 sequences are SGHVS and FQNEAQ. The CDR3 length is 14 residues. The CDR3 here is CVSSFGSRDQPQHF. DNA of the CDR3: TGTGTCAGCAGCTTCGGTTCAAGGGATCAGCCCCAGCATTTT.

The chain combines TRBV4-2 with TRBJ2-7, with 8 bases fitting TRBD2. V shed 0 bases, J shed 3 bases, and the junction held 4 bases outside the gene matches. There are 15 residues in the CDR3. Germline CDR1 reads LGHNA; CDR2 reads YNFKEQ. The CDR3 region is CASSQDSLAGYEQYF. As DNA, the CDR3 is TGTGCCAGCAGCCAAGATAGCCTAGCGGGCTACGAGCAGTACTTC.

This clonotype was found many times. The chain recombines TRBV7-6 with TRBJ1-5; no reliable D call. The germline V gene encodes CDR1 SGHVS and CDR2 FNYEAQ. The CDR3 extends over 14 amino acids. V lost 2 bases, J lost 3 bases, and 8 bases lay in between. CDR3 bases: TGTGCCAGCAGCTTAAGCGGGCCCAATCAGCCCCAGCATTTT. It specifies CASSLSGPNQPQHF. Combining the CDR3 with reference TRBV7-6 and TRBJ1-5 gives the whole variable domain GAGVSQSPRYKVTKRGQDVALRCDPISGHVSLYWYRQALGQGPEFLTYFNYEAQQDKSGLPNDRFSAERPEGSISTLTIQRTEQRDSAMYRCASSLSGPNQPQHFGDGTRLSIL.

The rearrangement uses TRBV6-6 and TRBJ2-1; 7 nucleotides line up with TRBD1. The CDR3 length is 16 residues. Per the germline V gene, CDR1 is MNHNY and CDR2 is SVGAGI (reference sequence). V shed 4 bases and J 10 bases; nucleotides not matched to a gene: 16. The CDR3: CASSLEPGQYPLEQFF. The CDR3 DNA reads as TGTGCCAGCAGTTTAGAACCGGGACAGTACCCACTGGAGCAGTTCTTC.

V and J are TRBV12-3 or TRBV12-4 and TRBJ2-7; no definite D call. This CDR3 comprises 12 residues. V was clipped by 4 bases and J by 8 bases, with 12 bases between them. CDR3 DNA: TGTGCCAGCAGTTCCACGGGTTACAAGCAGTACTTC. As protein: CASSSTGYKQYF.

This clonotype has at least ten counts. The genes are TRBV10-3 and TRBJ2-3, with 9 bases fitting TRBD1. After removal of 0 bases from V and 3 bases from J, the junction contained 10 bases not matched to a gene. Germline V gene data show CDR1 as ENHRY and CDR2 as SYGVKD. The CDR3 length is 18 residues. The CDR3 is CAISESNYGTGRTDTQYF. DNA of the CDR3: TGTGCCATCAGTGAGTCGAACTACGGGACAGGGAGGACAGATACGCAGTATTTT.

This clonotype showed up just a few times. V and J are TRBV12-3 or TRBV12-4 and TRBJ1-6; D is possibly TRBD1 (5 bases). This CDR3 has 15 residues. The germline V and J ends were trimmed by 3 bases and 2 bases, with 8 bases remaining between them. CDR3 in amino acids: CASSLGGPYNSPLHF. The CDR3 DNA reads as TGTGCCAGCAGTTTGGGGGGTCCCTATAATTCACCCCTCCACTTT.

Only a few counts were recorded for this clonotype. The chain recombines TRBV9 with TRBJ2-7; 11 bases are shared with TRBD1. Germline V gene lookup returns CDR1 SGDLS and CDR2 YYNGEE. With 3 bases clipped from V and 4 bases from J, the junction kept 9 bases outside the gene matches. The CDR3 totals 16 residues. CDR3 nucleotide sequence: TGTGCCAGCAGCGGCGGACAGGGGGCAAGGGCGTACGAGCAGTACTTC. Its protein is CASSGGQGARAYEQYF.

V usage is TRBV2 and J usage is TRBJ2-7; D gene ambiguous. V shed 1 base and J shed 2 bases, with 3 bases lying between them. There are 12 residues in the CDR3. Germline CDR1 is SNHLY and CDR2 is FYNNEI. CDR3 sequence: CASSEVTYEQYV. In DNA, the CDR3 is TGTGCCAGCAGTGAAGTAACCTACGAGCAGTACGTC.

The chain is built from TRBV7-4 and TRBJ2-1, with 7 nucleotides matching TRBD2. Trimming removed 5 bases from V and 3 bases from J; junction bases left unmatched: 7. The CDR3 runs 15 residues. Germline CDR1 reads SGHVT; CDR2 reads SQSDAQ. This chain's CDR3 is CASSTKRGYYNEQFF. The CDR3 nucleotides are TGTGCCAGCAGCACTAAGCGGGGCTACTACAATGAGCAGTTCTTC.

The genes are TRBV28 and TRBJ1-1; D may be TRBD1 (6 bases). CDR3 length equals 14 residues. Trimming took off 2 bases at V and 7 bases at J, with 14 bases between the two ends. Germline V lookup: CDR1 MDHEN, CDR2 SYDVKM. The CDR3 sequence is CASSLREGGGEAFF. The DNA for the CDR3 is TGTGCCAGCAGTTTAAGGGAAGGGGGGGGTGAAGCTTTCTTT.

This clonotype was detected only a few times. The chain couples TRBV27 to TRBJ1-2; 8 bases are a match to TRBD1. The J segment lost 7 bases and the V segment lost 3 bases, leaving 7 bases of the junction unmatched. The length of the CDR3 is 14 residues. CDR1 is MNHEY, CDR2 SMNVEV, per germline (reference sequence). The CDR3 coding sequence is TGTGCCAGCAGTTTCTCTACCGACAGGGGTGGCTACACCTTC. Translated, it gives CASSFSTDRGGYTF.

The chain links TRBV20-1 to TRBJ2-7; 7 nucleotides line up with TRBD1. J gave up 0 bases and V 6 bases, and 8 bases lay outside the gene matches. CDR1 is DFQATT, CDR2 SNEGSKA, per germline (reference sequence). The CDR3 covers 14 residues. CDR3 in DNA: TGCAGTGCAGCTGACAGGGCCTCCTCCTACGAGCAGTACGTC. It specifies CSAADRASSYEQYV.

This clonotype was seen repeatedly, ten times or more. CDR3 protein: CASSFLSSYSYEQYF. The CDR3 DNA reads TGTGCCAGCAGTTTCTTAAGCTCCTACTCCTACGAGCAGTACTTC. The J gene is TRBJ2-7, the V gene TRBV27, with D unresolved. The CDR3 loop spans 15 amino acids. Germline CDR1 MNHEY, CDR2 SMNVEV (reference sequence). V was pared by 3 bases and J by 0 bases, with 12 bases between.

The CDR3 sequence: CANSPDRVEQYV. In DNA, the CDR3 is TGTGCCAACAGTCCCGACAGGGTCGAGCAGTACGTC. The J gene is TRBJ2-7, the V gene TRBV12-3 or TRBV12-4; 7 bases fit TRBD1. This CDR3 contains 12 residues.

This clonotype was recorded a few times. The chain employs TRBV12-3 or TRBV12-4 and TRBJ2-7; D call uncertain. This CDR3 contains 12 residues. V was cut by 3 bases and J by 2 bases, with 5 bases left in between. The CDR3, as DNA: TGTGCCAGCAGTTTTGACACCTACGAGCAGTACTTC. Translated: CASSFDTYEQYF.

For this clonotype: A much bigger clone sits one base away, suggesting this may be a read error. This chain's CDR3 is CVSSPDRVRNEQFF. The CDR3 coding sequence is TGTGTCAGCAGCCCGGACAGGGTGAGAAATGAGCAGTTCTTC. The chain combines TRBV7-6 with TRBJ2-1, with TRBD1 matching 8 bases. Per the germline V gene, CDR1 is SGHVS and CDR2 is FNYEAQ. The length of the CDR3 is 14 residues.

This clonotype was detected only a few times. The V and J genes are TRBV7-2 and TRBJ1-5, with D unclear. Trimming cost V 5 bases and J 5 bases, with 13 bases left between them. Germline CDR1 and CDR2: SGHTA and FQGNSA. The CDR3 covers 14 residues. The DNA for the CDR3 is TGTGCCAGCAGCCAAGAAAATCTCCATCAGCCCCAGCATTTT. It translates to CASSQENLHQPQHF.

The J gene is TRBJ2-1, the V gene TRBV11-3, with 10 positions matching TRBD2. Germline V lookup: CDR1 SGHNT, CDR2 YENEEA. The CDR3 totals 15 residues. The J segment lost 8 bases and the V segment lost 5 bases, leaving 9 bases of the junction unmatched. In nucleotides, the CDR3 is TGTGCCAGCAGCCTAACTAGCGGGGTTTCCCATGAGCAGTTCTTC. It yields the protein CASSLTSGVSHEQFF.

This clonotype occurred a few times. The chain uses TRBV6-5 and TRBJ2-2; 8 bases map to TRBD2. The CDR3 loop spans 14 amino acids. V gave up 6 bases and J gave up 10 bases; unmatched junction bases: 10. The germline CDR1 and CDR2 sequences are MNHEY and SVGAGI. CDR3 sequence: CASSPRVAGQELFF. CDR3 nucleotides: TGTGCCAGCAGCCCCCGGGTAGCGGGGCAGGAGCTGTTTTTT.

This clonotype was seen at least ten times. J is TRBJ2-2 and V is TRBV7-6; TRBD1 matches 11 bases. The CDR3 is made up of 19 amino acids. The V and J ends lost 5 bases and 5 bases, in that order; junction bases with no gene match: 16. Per germline, CDR1 SGHVS and CDR2 FNYEAQ. The CDR3 sequence is CASSPGVPGQGEWTGELFF. CDR3 nucleotides: TGTGCCAGCAGCCCGGGGGTCCCGGGACAGGGGGAGTGGACCGGGGAGCTGTTTTTT.

V is TRBV12-3 or TRBV12-4 and J is TRBJ2-1, with D perhaps matching TRBD2 (5 bases). Trimming stripped 3 bases from V and 2 bases from J, with 8 bases between. The CDR3 is made up of 14 amino acids. In DNA form, the CDR3 reads TGTGCCAGCAGTTTGACTACCACCTACAATGAGCAGTTCTTC. Translating it yields CASSLTTTYNEQFF.

The chain has TRBV25-1 and TRBJ2-2; D might be TRBD1 (6 bases). The V end was cut by 3 bases, the J end by 4 bases, with 12 bases between. The CDR3 runs 15 residues. Germline values: CDR1 MGHDK, CDR2 SYGVNS. CDR3 region: CASSEPGHITGELFF. The CDR3 coding sequence is TGTGCCAGCAGTGAGCCGGGACACATCACCGGGGAGCTGTTTTTT. The full variable domain, rest sourced from reference TRBV25-1 and TRBJ2-2, is EADIYQTPRYLVIGTGKKITLECSQTMGHDKMYWYQQDPGMELHLIHYSYGVNSTEKGDLSSESTVSRIRTEHFPLTLESARPSHTSQYLCASSEPGHITGELFFGEGSRLTVL.